This entry lists 17 T cell receptor beta chains sequenced from one sample in a study of T cell changes during pregnancy in multiple sclerosis. Sequencing used immunoSEQ multiplex PCR; TCRdb keeps in-frame clones, though not all of them. The sample contains more than 90,000 clones, 75% to 95% of which appear only once. The sample in question was peripheral blood, obtained in the second trimester of pregnancy. The source is a female donor with multiple sclerosis, enrolled in a pregnancy study.

This chain links TRBV5-6 with TRBJ1-3; D gene ambiguous. The CDR3 is 16 residues long. V was shortened by 1 base and J by 4 bases, with 15 bases between the two germline ends. Germline V CDR1 and CDR2: SGHDT, YYEEEE. The CDR3 loop reads CASSLRSRSFGNTIYF. The CDR3 DNA reads TGTGCCAGCAGCTTGCGATCAAGGAGCTTCGGAAACACCATATATTTT.

The chain carries TRBV15 and TRBJ2-1, with 11 bases fitting TRBD2. The junction had 3 bases not matched to a gene; V was cut back by 4 bases and J by 4 bases. The CDR3 covers 15 residues. Germline V CDR1 and CDR2: LNHNV, YYDKDF (reference sequence). The CDR3 nucleotides are TGTGCCACCAGCACCGGGACTAGCGGTTACAATGAGCAGTTCTTC. As protein: CATSTGTSGYNEQFF.

The V and J genes are TRBV10-3 and TRBJ1-3, with TRBD1 matching over 9 bases. Germline V gives CDR1 ENHRY, CDR2 SYGVKD. CDR3 length equals 17 residues. The trim removed 7 bases at V and 0 bases at J, leaving 10 bases unmatched. DNA for the CDR3: TGTGCCATCAATGATGACAGGGGGTCCGTCTCTGGAAACACCATATATTTT. Residues: CAINDDRGSVSGNTIYF.

V and J are TRBV6-1 and TRBJ2-7, with a tentative D call TRBD1 (6 bases). Germline assignment: CDR1 MNHNS and CDR2 SASEGT. V was pared by 4 bases and J by 3 bases, with 19 bases between. This CDR3 is 16 amino acids long. The CDR3 here is CASSAPTGIPLYEQYF. CDR3 DNA: TGTGCCAGCAGTGCCCCAACAGGGATCCCACTCTACGAGCAGTACTTC.

The V and J genes are TRBV2 and TRBJ1-3; 7 bases align to TRBD1. In germline, CDR1 is SNHLY, CDR2 FYNNEI. J gave up 3 bases and V 5 bases, and 7 bases lay outside the gene matches. This CDR3 has 15 amino acids. The CDR3 DNA is TGTGCCAGCAGTCTTGACAGGGCGAATGGAAACACCATATATTTT. It encodes CASSLDRANGNTIYF.

This chain links TRBV27 with TRBJ2-5; 9 bases are shared with TRBD1. Germline CDR1 and CDR2: MNHEY and SMNVEV (reference sequence). The CDR3 has 14 residues. V lost 5 bases, J lost 5 bases, and 6 bases stayed unmatched. For the CDR3, the DNA is TGTGCCAGCAGTCGGGACAGGGCCGGGGAGACCCAGTACTTC. Translating gives CASSRDRAGETQYF.

The gene calls are TRBV7-9 and TRBJ2-1, with 8 positions matching TRBD2. This CDR3 region has 16 residues. Germline CDR1 reads SEHNR; CDR2 reads FQNEAQ (reference sequence). The trim removed 1 base at V and 7 bases at J, leaving 9 bases unmatched. CDR3 amino acids: CASSLGLAGGQNEQFF. In nucleotides, the CDR3 is TGTGCCAGCAGCTTAGGCCTAGCGGGTGGCCAGAATGAGCAGTTCTTC.

The J gene is TRBJ1-2, the V gene TRBV19; TRBD1 aligns across 7 bases. CDR1 and CDR2 from the germline V gene are LNHDA and SQIVND (reference sequence). V lost 6 bases, J lost 4 bases, and 14 bases stayed unmatched. The CDR3 is 16 amino acids. CDR3 DNA sequence: TGTGCCAGTAGCTCCCCGGGGAAGGGGGCCGTCTATGGCTACACCTTC. Amino acid sequence: CASSSPGKGAVYGYTF.

CDR3 DNA sequence: TGCGCCACCTCTTCGGGACTAGCGGGAAAGGGGGAAGAGACCCAGTACTTC. Encoded protein: CATSSGLAGKGEETQYF. This chain joins TRBV5-1 and TRBJ2-5; 13 bases are shared with TRBD2. Trimming removed 9 bases from V and 3 bases from J; junction bases left unmatched: 14. The CDR3 covers 17 residues. The germline V gene has CDR1 SGHRS and CDR2 YFSETQ.

The rearrangement joins TRBV19 to TRBJ1-4; D might be TRBD1 (5 bases). V lost 5 bases and J lost 7, with 14 bases in between. This CDR3 spans 14 amino acids. Germline CDR1 and CDR2: LNHDA and SQIVND (reference sequence). The CDR3 sequence: CASSLVGGGEKLFF. The CDR3, as DNA: TGTGCCAGTAGTCTGGTTGGGGGAGGTGAAAAACTGTTTTTT. Full variable domain (missing parts from reference TRBV19 and TRBJ1-4): DGGITQSPKYLFRKEGQNVTLSCEQNLNHDAMYWYRQDPGQGLRLIYYSQIVNDFQKGDIAEGYSVSREKKESFPLTVTSAQKNPTAFYLCASSLVGGGEKLFFGSGTQLSVL.

This clone occurred a few times. This chain joins TRBV28 and TRBJ1-5, with TRBD1 matching over 8 bases. The CDR3 runs to 18 residues. V shed 5 bases, J shed 5 bases, and the junction held 17 bases outside the gene matches. In germline, CDR1 is MDHEN, CDR2 SYDVKM. CDR3: CASSLQDRVVFSDQPQHF. CDR3 nucleotides: TGTGCCAGCAGTCTCCAGGACAGGGTTGTTTTTTCGGATCAGCCCCAGCATTTT.

This sequence joins TRBV4-2 and TRBJ2-1; TRBD2 is a possible D gene (6 bases). The CDR3 runs 16 residues. Germline V gene data show CDR1 as LGHNA and CDR2 as YNFKEQ. V shed 1 base and J shed 5 bases, with 15 bases lying between them. The CDR3, as DNA: TGTGCCAGCAGCCAAGGGTTCGGGACTCAAAACAATGAGCAGTTCTTC. Encoded protein: CASSQGFGTQNNEQFF.

The chain recombines TRBV6-1 with TRBJ2-4; maybe TRBD2 (6 bases). The CDR3 runs to 15 residues. The V gene lost 5 bases and the J gene lost 0 bases, with 11 bases spanning the gap. CDR1 and CDR2 from the germline V gene are MNHNS and SASEGT. The CDR3 nucleotides are TGTGCCAGCAGTCCCTTCGGGGGAGCCAAAAACATTCAGTACTTC. It specifies CASSPFGGAKNIQYF.

The rearrangement links TRBV7-8 to TRBJ2-7; 8 bases fit TRBD1. Trimming cost V 4 bases and J 2 bases; bases outside gene matches: 19. CDR1 SGHVS and CDR2 FQNEAQ come from the germline V gene. The CDR3 contains 19 residues. CDR3 sequence: CASSSLWGQESPRAYEQYF. The CDR3 DNA reads as TGTGCCAGCAGCTCACTCTGGGGACAGGAGAGCCCGCGGGCCTACGAGCAGTACTTC.

In its sample, this clone was seen once. CDR3 residues: CASRLRRGGRYEQYF. DNA of the CDR3: TGTGCCAGCAGGTTACGACGGGGGGGACGCTACGAGCAGTACTTC. The J gene is TRBJ2-7, the V gene TRBV11-2; 8 nucleotides agree with TRBD2. Germline-derived CDR1 and CDR2 are SGHAT and FQNNGV. V lost 6 bases to trimming and J lost 3 bases; unmatched junction nucleotides: 10. This CDR3 is built from 15 residues.

The chain links TRBV6-1 to TRBJ2-5; tentative D call: TRBD2 (6 bases). Between the trimmed V and J ends, which lost 1 base and 0 bases, there was a span of 12 bases. The CDR3 runs 16 residues. Germline assignment: CDR1 MNHNS and CDR2 SASEGT. The chain's CDR3 is CASSEVNSGYQETQYF. The CDR3 DNA reads TGTGCCAGCAGTGAAGTGAATAGCGGTTACCAAGAGACCCAGTACTTC.

The chain links TRBV5-4 to TRBJ2-7; 9 bases are shared with TRBD1. V shed 2 bases and J 6 bases; nucleotides not matched to a gene: 6. The CDR3 extends over 14 amino acids. Germline CDR1 reads SGHNT; CDR2 reads YYREEE (reference sequence). The CDR3 sequence: CASSFSGTGSEQYF. The CDR3 DNA is TGTGCCAGCAGCTTTAGTGGGACAGGGAGCGAGCAGTACTTC.